This TCR beta chain was identified in a study of spatial heterogeneity in lung cancer. Whole-study findings and limits: For expanded intratumoral alpha and beta TCRs, counts tracked tumor mutation counts.

On each TCR cDNA molecule, a unique molecular identifier was present. TCRdb reprocessed the 5' RACE reads via MiXCR and lists one record per CDR3 protein. The sample yields fewer than 4,000 distinct CDR3 sequences, under 5% seen once. This clonotype was seen only a few times. What it binds is not known. Sample time point: sample taken at primary tumor resection. V was trimmed by 7 bases and J by 6 bases, leaving 13 bases between them. The CDR3 runs 13 residues. CDR1 is SGHVS and CDR2 is FNYEAQ in the germline V gene. The receptor's source is a female donor with early-stage non-small cell lung cancer. The source was lung tumor tissue, collected at surgery. The rearrangement uses TRBV7-6 and TRBJ2-1; D not resolved. The DNA of the CDR3 is TGTGCCAGCATCCCCGCAGGATCCAATGAGCAGTTCTTC. Its translation: CASIPAGSNEQFF.